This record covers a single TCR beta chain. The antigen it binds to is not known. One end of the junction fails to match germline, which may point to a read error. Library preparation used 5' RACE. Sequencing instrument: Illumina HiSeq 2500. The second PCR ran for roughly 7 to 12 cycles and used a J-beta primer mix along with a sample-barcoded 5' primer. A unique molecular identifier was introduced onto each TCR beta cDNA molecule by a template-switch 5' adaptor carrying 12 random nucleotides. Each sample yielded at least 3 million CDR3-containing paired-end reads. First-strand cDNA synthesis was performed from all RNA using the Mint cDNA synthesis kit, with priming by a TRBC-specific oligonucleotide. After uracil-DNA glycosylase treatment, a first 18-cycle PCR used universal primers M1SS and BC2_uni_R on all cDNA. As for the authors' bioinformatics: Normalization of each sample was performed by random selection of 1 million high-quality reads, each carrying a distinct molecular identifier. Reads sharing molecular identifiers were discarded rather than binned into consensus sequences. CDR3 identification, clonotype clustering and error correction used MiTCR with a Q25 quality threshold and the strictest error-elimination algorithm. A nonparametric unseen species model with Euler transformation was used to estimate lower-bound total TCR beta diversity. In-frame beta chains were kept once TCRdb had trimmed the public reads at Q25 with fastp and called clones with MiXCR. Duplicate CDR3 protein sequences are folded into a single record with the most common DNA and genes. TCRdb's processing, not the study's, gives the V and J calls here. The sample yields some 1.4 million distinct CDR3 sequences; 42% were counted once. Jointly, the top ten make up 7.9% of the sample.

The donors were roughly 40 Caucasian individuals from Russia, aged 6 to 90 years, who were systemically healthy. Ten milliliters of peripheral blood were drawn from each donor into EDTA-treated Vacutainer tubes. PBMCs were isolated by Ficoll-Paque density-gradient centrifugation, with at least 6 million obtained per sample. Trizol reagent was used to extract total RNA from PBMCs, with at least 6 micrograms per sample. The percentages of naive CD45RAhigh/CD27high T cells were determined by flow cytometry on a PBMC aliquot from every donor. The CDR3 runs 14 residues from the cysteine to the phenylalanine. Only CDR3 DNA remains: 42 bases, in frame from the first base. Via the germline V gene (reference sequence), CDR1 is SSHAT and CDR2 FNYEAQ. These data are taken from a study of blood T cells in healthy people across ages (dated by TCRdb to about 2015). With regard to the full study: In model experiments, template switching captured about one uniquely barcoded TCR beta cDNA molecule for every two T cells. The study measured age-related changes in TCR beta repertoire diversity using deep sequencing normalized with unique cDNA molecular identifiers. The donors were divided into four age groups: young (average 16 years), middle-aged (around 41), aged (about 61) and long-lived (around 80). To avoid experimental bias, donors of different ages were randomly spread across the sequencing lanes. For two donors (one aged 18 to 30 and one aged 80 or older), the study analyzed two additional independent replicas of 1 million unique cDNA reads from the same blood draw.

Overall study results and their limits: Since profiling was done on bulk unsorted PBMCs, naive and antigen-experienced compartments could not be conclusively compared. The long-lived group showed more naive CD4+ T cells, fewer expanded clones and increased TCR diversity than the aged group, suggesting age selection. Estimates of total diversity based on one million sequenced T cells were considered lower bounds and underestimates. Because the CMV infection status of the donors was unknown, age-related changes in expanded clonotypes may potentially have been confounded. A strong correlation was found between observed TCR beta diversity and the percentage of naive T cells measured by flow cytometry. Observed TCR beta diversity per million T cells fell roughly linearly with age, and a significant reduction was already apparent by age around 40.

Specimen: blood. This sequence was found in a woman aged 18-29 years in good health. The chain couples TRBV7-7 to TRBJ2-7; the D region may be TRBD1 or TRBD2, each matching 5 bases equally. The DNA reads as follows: TGTGCTAGCAGCGTAGGGGTCGGACTTTACGAGCAGTACTTC. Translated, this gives CASSVGVGLYEQYF. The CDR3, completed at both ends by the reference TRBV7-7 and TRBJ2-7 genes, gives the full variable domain GAGVSQSPRYKVTKRGQDVTLRCDPISSHATLYWYQQALGQGPEFLTYFNYEAQPDKSGLPSDRFSAERPEGSISTLTIQRTEQRDSAMYRCASSVGVGLYEQYFGPGTRLTVT.